The entry that follows covers one T cell receptor (beta chain) sequence. Trimming removed 3 bases from V and 1 base from J, with 9 bases in between. CDR1 MGHDK and CDR2 SYGVNS come from the germline V gene. The CDR3 sequence is 14 residues long. This sample was taken from a study of blood T cell repertoires in COVID-19. The study assigned cohorts using participant-reported clinical history. In the authors' workflow: Reference gene primer amplification in the assay estimated nucleated cell counts. Method: immunoSEQ multiplex PCR; TCRdb's copy keeps in-frame clones and lacks some. V and J calls and clone size are those listed in that table; D and trimming were worked out from the DNA. This table has around 420,000 clones, over 75% appearing once.

The TCR was taken from a woman in her 40s with acute COVID-19. The sequencing sample was made of PBMCs or T cells enriched from blood (not recorded which). This chain connects TRBV25-1 to TRBJ1-1; D is perhaps TRBD1 (5 bases). The CDR3 here is CASSDPGQNTEAFF. The CDR3 DNA reads TGTGCCAGCAGTGACCCAGGGCAGAACACTGAAGCTTTCTTT. The full variable domain, its missing parts supplied by reference TRBV25-1 and TRBJ1-1, is EADIYQTPRYLVIGTGKKITLECSQTMGHDKMYWYQQDPGMELHLIHYSYGVNSTEKGDLSSESTVSRIRTEHFPLTLESARPSHTSQYLCASSDPGQNTEAFFGQGTRLTVV.